A selection of T cell receptor beta chains follows, all from one sample in a study of response to subunit inactivated influenza vaccine. TCRdb re-called the RT-PCR reads with MiXCR, one entry per CDR3 protein. The data show about 650,000 distinct CDR3 sequences, with about a sixth seen just once and under 14% held by the top ten. The source was PBMCs from blood, collected 11 to 12 days after vaccination. All receptors derive from a man in his forties or fifties who received an inactivated influenza vaccine. CDR3s include the opening cysteine and the closing phenylalanine or tryptophan. The order of the fields is V gene, clone size, J gene, D gene, CDR3 DNA, CDR3 protein. The D gene is left open where the match is weak. A row's size may be missing; if present it is once, few, many or a size class.

TRBV20-1,few,TRBJ2-3,NA,TGCAGTGCTAGAGACGACTTAGGGGGAGACCCTACAGATACGCAGTATTTT,CSARDDLGGDPTDTQYF
TRBV29-1,NA,TRBJ1-1,NA,TGCAGCGTGTTGGACCCAGTTAAGAACACTGAAGCTTTCTTT,CSVLDPVKNTEAFF
TRBV27,many,TRBJ1-1,TRBD1,TGTGCCAGCAGTGTACGGGGACAGGGGAACACTGAAGCTTTCTTT,CASSVRGQGNTEAFF
TRBV10-3,NA,TRBJ2-1,NA,TGTGCCATCAGTGAAAGACAGGTTGGGCAGTTCTTC,CAISERQVGQFF
TRBV5-1,many,TRBJ2-2,TRBD2,TGCGCCAGCAGCCCAGTAGCGGGAGGCACCGGGGAGCTGTTTTTT,CASSPVAGGTGELFF
TRBV3-1,NA,TRBJ1-6,NA,TGTGCCAGCAGAGCAGCGAGGTATAATTCACCCCTCCACTTT,CASRAARYNSPLHF
TRBV29-1,many,TRBJ2-2,NA,TGCAGCGTCGCACGAGGGGCCATGAACACCGGGGAGCTGTTTTTT,CSVARGAMNTGELFF
TRBV20-1,few,TRBJ2-2,NA,TGCAGTGCTAGAGTAGCCCGAGGCGGGGAGCTGTTTTTT,CSARVARGGELFF
TRBV5-5,NA,TRBJ2-1,NA,TGTGCCAGCAGCTTGGCCTGGGGGGAAGAGTTCTTC,CASSLAWGEEFF
TRBV7-2,NA,TRBJ2-1,TRBD2,TGTGCCAGCAGCGTTTCCGGGACTAGCTCCTACAATGAGCAGTTCTTC,CASSVSGTSSYNEQFF
TRBV15,few,TRBJ1-5,NA,TGTGCCACCAGCCCCGGGGACACGAATCAGCCCCAGCATTTT,CATSPGDTNQPQHF
TRBV20-1,few,TRBJ2-1,NA,TGCAGTGCTCAAGATCCCCTAAGATACAATGAGCAGTTCTTC,CSAQDPLRYNEQFF
TRBV7-9,NA,TRBJ2-1,NA,TGTGCCAGCAGCATATCCACAGGGCTACTCTACAATGAGCAGTTCTTC,CASSISTGLLYNEQFF
TRBV12-3/TRBV12-4,NA,TRBJ2-7,NA,TGTGCCAGCAGCTTTCGGTCGGTCAGATACGAGCAGTACTTC,CASSFRSVRYEQYF
TRBV29-1,NA,TRBJ2-7,TRBD1,TGCAGCGTTTTACCGGGACAGGGTCGGGACGAGCAGTACTTC,CSVLPGQGRDEQYF
TRBV6-2/TRBV6-3,NA,TRBJ1-5,TRBD1,TGTGCCTGCCGACAGGGTGAGAATCAGCCCCAGCATTTT,CACRQGENQPQHF
TRBV4-1,NA,TRBJ2-1,NA,TGCGCCAGCAGCCAGGTCCTAAACGCGAATGAGCAGTTCTTC,CASSQVLNANEQFF
TRBV28,NA,TRBJ2-3,NA,TGTGCCAGCAGCCCACTAGCTTCGGGTGCAGATACGCAGTATTTT,CASSPLASGADTQYF
TRBV24-1,NA,TRBJ2-1,TRBD2,TGTGCCACCAGTGATCCACGGACTAGTCTACAGGAGCAGTTCTTC,CATSDPRTSLQEQFF
TRBV25-1,NA,TRBJ2-2,NA,TGTGCCAGCAGTGTCCAGGAGGAGCTGTTTTTT,CASSVQEELFF
TRBV4-3,NA,TRBJ2-3,TRBD2,TGCGCCAGCAGCCAAGTTAGCGGGGGGGAGCAAACGCAGTATTTT,CASSQVSGGEQTQYF
TRBV28,NA,TRBJ1-3,NA,TGTGCCAGCAGTTCACCTCGACCACTCTACGCCATATATTTT,CASSSPRPLYAIYF
TRBV5-1,NA,TRBJ1-1,NA,TGCGCCAGCAGCTTGAACATTATGGGAACTGAAGCTTTCTTT,CASSLNIMGTEAFF
TRBV7-8,few,TRBJ2-2,NA,TGTGCCAGCAGCCAGGTCCTGCCCACCGGGGAGCTGTTTTTT,CASSQVLPTGELFF
TRBV5-1,many,TRBJ2-7,NA,TGCGCCAGCAGATTCGAGGATCCCTACGAGCAGTACTTC,CASRFEDPYEQYF
TRBV11-3,NA,TRBJ2-3,TRBD2,TGTGCCAGCAGTTCTCGACTAGCGGGGGGATCGCCAGCAGATACGCAGTATTTT,CASSSRLAGGSPADTQYF
TRBV18,few,TRBJ2-5,NA,TGTGCCAGTACGGACAAGCAAGAGACCCAGTACTTC,CASTDKQETQYF
TRBV12-3/TRBV12-4,NA,TRBJ1-4,NA,TGTGCCAGCAGTTTAGATCCTACTACAGGCGAAAAACTGTTTTTT,CASSLDPTTGEKLFF
TRBV11-2,few,TRBJ1-2,TRBD1,TGTGCCAGCAGCGCGTTCCGGGACAGCAATGGGCCTAGCTATGGCTACACCTTC,CASSAFRDSNGPSYGYTF